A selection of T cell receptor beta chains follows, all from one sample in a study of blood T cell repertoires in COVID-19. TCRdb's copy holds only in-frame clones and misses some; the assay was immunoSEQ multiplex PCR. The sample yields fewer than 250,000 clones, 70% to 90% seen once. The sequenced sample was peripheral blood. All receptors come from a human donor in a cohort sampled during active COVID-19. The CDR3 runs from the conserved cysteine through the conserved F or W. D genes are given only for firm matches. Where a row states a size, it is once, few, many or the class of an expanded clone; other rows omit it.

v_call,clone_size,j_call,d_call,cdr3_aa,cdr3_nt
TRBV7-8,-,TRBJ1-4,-,CASSLGIQGSNEKLFF,TGTGCCAGCAGCTTAGGTATTCAGGGTTCTAATGAAAAACTGTTTTTT
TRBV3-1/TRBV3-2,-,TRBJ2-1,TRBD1,CASSPRGQNNEQFF,TGTGCCAGCAGCCCCCGGGGACAGAACAATGAGCAGTTCTTC
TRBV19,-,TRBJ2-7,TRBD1,CASSTETGGGYEQYF,TGTGCCAGTAGTACTGAGACAGGGGGTGGCTACGAGCAGTACTTC
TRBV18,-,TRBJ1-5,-,CASSRQGNQPQHF,TGTGCCAGCTCAAGGCAGGGCAATCAGCCCCAGCATTTT
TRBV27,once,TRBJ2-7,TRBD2,CASSLETSGKNEQYF,TGTGCCAGCAGTTTAGAGACTAGCGGGAAAAACGAGCAGTACTTC
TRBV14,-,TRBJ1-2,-,CASSQDPGRRHYGYTF,TGTGCCAGCAGCCAAGATCCAGGGCGGAGACACTATGGCTACACCTTC
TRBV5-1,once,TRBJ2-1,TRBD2,CASSLKRASGGISSYNEQFF,TGCGCCAGCAGCTTGAAAAGGGCTAGCGGGGGGATTAGCTCCTACAATGAGCAGTTCTTC
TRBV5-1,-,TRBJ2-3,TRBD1,CASSLGTGRSTDTQYF,TGCGCCAGCAGCTTGGGGACAGGGAGGAGCACAGATACGCAGTATTTT
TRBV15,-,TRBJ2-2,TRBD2,CATSRSGGPIGELFF,TGTGCCACCAGCCGCTCGGGGGGGCCTATCGGGGAGCTGTTTTTT
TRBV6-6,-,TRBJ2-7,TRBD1,CASSYGDRVYEQYF,TGTGCCAGCAGTTACGGGGACAGGGTCTACGAGCAGTACTTC
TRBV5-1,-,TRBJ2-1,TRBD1,CASSLGTGKLSNEQFF,TGCGCCAGCAGCTTGGGGACAGGGAAGTTGTCCAATGAGCAGTTCTTC
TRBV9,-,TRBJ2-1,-,CASSVDTSGTTGQFF,TGTGCCAGCAGCGTGGACACCTCCGGGACAACGGGGCAGTTCTTC
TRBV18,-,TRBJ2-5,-,CASSPRDTQETQYF,TGTGCCAGCTCACCTAGGGACACGCAAGAGACCCAGTACTTC
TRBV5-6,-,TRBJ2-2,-,CASRRLGPEGELFF,TGTGCCAGCAGACGGCTAGGCCCGGAGGGGGAGCTGTTTTTT
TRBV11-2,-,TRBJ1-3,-,CASSLGGGRNTIYF,TGTGCCAGCAGCTTAGGAGGGGGTCGAAACACCATATATTTT
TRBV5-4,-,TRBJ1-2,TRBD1,CASTGTGVGYGYTF,TGTGCCAGCACCGGGACAGGGGTTGGCTATGGCTACACCTTC
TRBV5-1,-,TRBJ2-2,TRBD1,CASSLRQGEAGELFF,TGCGCCAGCAGCTTGCGACAGGGGGAGGCCGGGGAGCTGTTTTTT
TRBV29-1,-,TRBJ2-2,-,CSVESGNTGELFF,TGCAGCGTTGAAAGCGGTAACACCGGGGAGCTGTTTTTT
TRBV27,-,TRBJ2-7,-,CASGSGDANSYEQYF,TGTGCCAGCGGATCCGGAGACGCGAACTCCTACGAGCAGTACTTC
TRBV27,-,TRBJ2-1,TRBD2,CASSLAGVYNEQFF,TGTGCCAGCAGTTTAGCGGGAGTTTACAATGAGCAGTTCTTC
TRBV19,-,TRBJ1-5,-,CASSIPRDLFNQPQHF,TGTGCCAGTAGTATACCTCGGGACTTGTTCAATCAGCCCCAGCATTTT
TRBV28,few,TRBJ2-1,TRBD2,CASSLSREREGTTYNEQFF,TGTGCCAGCAGTTTATCTAGGGAGCGGGAGGGCACAACCTACAATGAGCAGTTCTTC
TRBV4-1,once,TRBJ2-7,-,CASSQYGTLYEQYF,TGCGCCAGCAGCCAATATGGGACTCTTTACGAGCAGTACTTC
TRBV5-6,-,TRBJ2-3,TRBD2,CASSPTGTSGGRGTDTQYF,TGTGCCAGCAGCCCCACCGGGACTAGCGGGGGCCGGGGCACAGATACGCAGTATTTT
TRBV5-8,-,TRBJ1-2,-,CASTSRGTHGYTF,TGTGCCAGCACCTCTCGGGGGACCCATGGCTACACCTTC
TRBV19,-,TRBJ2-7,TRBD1,CASSPGTGGVYEQYF,TGTGCCAGTAGTCCGGGGACAGGGGGAGTCTACGAGCAGTACTTC
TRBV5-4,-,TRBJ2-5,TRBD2,CASRSGRAREETQYF,TGTGCCAGCAGGAGCGGGAGGGCCAGGGAAGAGACCCAGTACTTC
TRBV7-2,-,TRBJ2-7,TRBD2,CASSLGGRAKEQYF,TGTGCCAGCAGCTTAGGCGGGAGGGCTAAAGAGCAGTACTTC
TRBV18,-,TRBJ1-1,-,CASSPQSGNTEAFF,TGTGCCAGCTCACCACAGAGTGGGAACACTGAAGCTTTCTTT
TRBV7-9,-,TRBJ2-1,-,CASSLSSSYNEQFF,TGTGCCAGCAGCTTAAGTAGCTCCTACAATGAGCAGTTCTTC
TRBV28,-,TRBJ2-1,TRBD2,CASSRLSGGYNEQFF,TGTGCCAGCAGTCGACTTAGCGGGGGTTACAATGAGCAGTTCTTC
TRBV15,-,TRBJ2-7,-,CATSRDRNYEQYF,TGTGCCACCAGCAGGGACAGAAACTACGAGCAGTACTTC
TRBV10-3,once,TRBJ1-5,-,CAISESLRGTQPQHF,TGTGCCATCAGTGAGTCGTTACGGGGGACTCAGCCCCAGCATTTT
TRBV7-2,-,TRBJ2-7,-,CASSDRHSISYEQYF,TGTGCCAGCAGCGACCGCCACAGTATTTCCTACGAGCAGTACTTC
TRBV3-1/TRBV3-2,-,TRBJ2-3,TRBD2,CASSQDAGGISTDTQYF,TGTGCCAGCAGCCAAGATGCCGGGGGGATTAGCACAGATACGCAGTATTTT
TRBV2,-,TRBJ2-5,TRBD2,CASRYTLAKVETQYF,TGTGCCAGCAGATACACACTAGCGAAGGTGGAGACCCAGTACTTC
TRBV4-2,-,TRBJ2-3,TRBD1,CASSLGTGKGADTQYF,TGTGCCAGCAGCTTGGGGACAGGGAAAGGGGCAGATACGCAGTATTTT
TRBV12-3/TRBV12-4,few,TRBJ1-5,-,CASTAGDNQPQHF,TGTGCCAGCACCGCAGGGGACAATCAGCCCCAGCATTTT
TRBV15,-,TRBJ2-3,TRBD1,CATSRGTGGTDTQYF,TGTGCCACCAGCAGAGGGACAGGGGGCACAGATACGCAGTATTTT
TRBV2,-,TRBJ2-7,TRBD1,CASRRQGVSYEQYF,TGTGCCAGCAGAAGACAGGGGGTGTCCTACGAGCAGTACTTC
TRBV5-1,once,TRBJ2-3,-,CASSLEGAGTDTQYF,TGCGCCAGCAGCTTGGAGGGGGCGGGGACAGATACGCAGTATTTT
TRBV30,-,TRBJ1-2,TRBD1,CAWSGDRGGGYTF,TGTGCCTGGAGTGGCGACAGGGGAGGAGGCTACACCTTC